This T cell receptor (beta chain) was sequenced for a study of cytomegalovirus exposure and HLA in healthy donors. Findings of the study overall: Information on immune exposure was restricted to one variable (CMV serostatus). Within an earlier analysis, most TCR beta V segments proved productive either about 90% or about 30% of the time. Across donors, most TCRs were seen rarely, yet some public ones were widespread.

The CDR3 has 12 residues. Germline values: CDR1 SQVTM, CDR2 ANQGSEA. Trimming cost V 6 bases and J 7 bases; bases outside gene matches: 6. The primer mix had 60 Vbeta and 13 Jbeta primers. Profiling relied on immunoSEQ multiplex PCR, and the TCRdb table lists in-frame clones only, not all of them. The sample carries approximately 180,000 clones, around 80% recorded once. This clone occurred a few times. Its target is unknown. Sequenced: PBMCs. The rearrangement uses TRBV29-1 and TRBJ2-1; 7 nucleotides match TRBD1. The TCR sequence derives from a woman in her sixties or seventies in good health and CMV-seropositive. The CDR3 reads CSVGRGLNEQFF. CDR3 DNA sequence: TGCAGCGTCGGAAGGGGGCTGAATGAGCAGTTCTTC.